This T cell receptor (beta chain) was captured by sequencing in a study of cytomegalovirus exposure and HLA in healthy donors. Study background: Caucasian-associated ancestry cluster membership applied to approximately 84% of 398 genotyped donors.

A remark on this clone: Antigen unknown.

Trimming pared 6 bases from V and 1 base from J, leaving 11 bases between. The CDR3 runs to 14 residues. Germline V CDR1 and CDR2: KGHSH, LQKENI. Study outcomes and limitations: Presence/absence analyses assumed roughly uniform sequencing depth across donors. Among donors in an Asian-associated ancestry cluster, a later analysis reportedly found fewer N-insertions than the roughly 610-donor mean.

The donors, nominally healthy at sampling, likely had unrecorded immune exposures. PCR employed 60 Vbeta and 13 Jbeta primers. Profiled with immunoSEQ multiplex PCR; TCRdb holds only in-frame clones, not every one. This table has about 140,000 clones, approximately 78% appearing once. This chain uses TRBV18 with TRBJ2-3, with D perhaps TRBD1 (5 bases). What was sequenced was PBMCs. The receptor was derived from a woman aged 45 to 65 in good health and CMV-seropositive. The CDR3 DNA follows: TGTGCCAGCTCGACGACACAGGGCACAGATACGCAGTATTTT. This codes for CASSTTQGTDTQYF.